The entry that follows covers one TCR beta chain sequence. V lost 2 bases and J 8 bases, leaving 12 bases between the germline ends. Germline V gene lookup returns CDR1 SNHLY and CDR2 FYNNEI. The CDR3 is 14 amino acids. The data are from a study of blood T cell repertoires in COVID-19. Overall study context: T cells, B-cell-depleted T cells, or PBMCs supplied cDNA or gDNA.

Under the authors' procedure: Reference gene primers were amplified, and this amplification served to estimate nucleated cell counts. Generated by immunoSEQ multiplex PCR, the TCRdb table keeps only in-frame clones and is missing some. The V and J calls and clone size come from that table; D and trimming were worked out from the DNA. The sample yields about 180,000 clones, 80% seen once. The specimen sequenced was peripheral blood. The rearrangement links TRBV2 to TRBJ1-4; D not resolved. The TCR sequence derives from a man in his 70s with active or convalescent COVID-19. CDR3 residues: CASSELRYREKLFF. The DNA of the CDR3 is TGTGCCAGCAGTGAATTGCGGTATCGGGAAAAACTGTTTTTT.